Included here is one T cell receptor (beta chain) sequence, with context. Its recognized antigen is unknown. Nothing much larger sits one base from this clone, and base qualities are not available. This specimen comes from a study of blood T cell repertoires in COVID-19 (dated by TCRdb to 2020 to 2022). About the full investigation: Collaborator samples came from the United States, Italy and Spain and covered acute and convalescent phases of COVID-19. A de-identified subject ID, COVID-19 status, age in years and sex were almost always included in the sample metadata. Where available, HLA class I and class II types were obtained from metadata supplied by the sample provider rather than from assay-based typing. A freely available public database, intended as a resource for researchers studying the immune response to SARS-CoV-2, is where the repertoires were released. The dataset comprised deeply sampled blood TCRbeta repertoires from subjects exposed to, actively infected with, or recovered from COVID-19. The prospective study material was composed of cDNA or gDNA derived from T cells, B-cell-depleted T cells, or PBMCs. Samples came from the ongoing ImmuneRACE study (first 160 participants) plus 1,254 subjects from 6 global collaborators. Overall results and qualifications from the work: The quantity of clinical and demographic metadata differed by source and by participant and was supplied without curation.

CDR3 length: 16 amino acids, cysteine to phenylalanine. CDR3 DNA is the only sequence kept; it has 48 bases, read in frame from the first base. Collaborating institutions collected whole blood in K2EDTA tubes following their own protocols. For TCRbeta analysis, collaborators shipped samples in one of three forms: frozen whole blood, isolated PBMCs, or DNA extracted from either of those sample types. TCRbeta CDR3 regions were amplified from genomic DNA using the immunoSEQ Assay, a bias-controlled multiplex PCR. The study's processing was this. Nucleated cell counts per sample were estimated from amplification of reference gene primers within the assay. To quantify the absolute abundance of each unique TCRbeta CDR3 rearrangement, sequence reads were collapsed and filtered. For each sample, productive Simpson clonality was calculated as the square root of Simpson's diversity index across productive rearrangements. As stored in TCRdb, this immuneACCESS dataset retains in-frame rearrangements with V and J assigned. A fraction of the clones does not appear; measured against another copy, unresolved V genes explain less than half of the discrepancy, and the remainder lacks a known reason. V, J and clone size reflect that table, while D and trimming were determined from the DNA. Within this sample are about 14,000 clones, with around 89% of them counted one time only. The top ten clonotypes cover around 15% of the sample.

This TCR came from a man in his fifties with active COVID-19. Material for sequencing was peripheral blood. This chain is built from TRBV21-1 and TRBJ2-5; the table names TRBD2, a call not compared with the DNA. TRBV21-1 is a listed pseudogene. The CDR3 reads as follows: CASSTYEREGEETQYF. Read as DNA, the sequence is TGTGCCAGCAGCACCTATGAGCGGGAGGGAGAAGAGACCCAGTACTTC.